Below are 23 T cell receptor beta chains sequenced from a single sample in a study of blood T cell repertoires in COVID-19. Generated by immunoSEQ multiplex PCR, the TCRdb table keeps only in-frame clones and is missing some. The sample has 90,000 to 120,000 clones; 70% to 90% are singletons. Sample: peripheral blood. Source of these receptors: a man between 40 and 49 years old with active or convalescent COVID-19.

The chain recombines TRBV29-1 with TRBJ2-7; 16 bases agree with TRBD2. The CDR3 sequence is 16 residues long. Unmatched junction bases numbered 10, after V lost 7 bases and J lost 4 bases. Germline V lookup: CDR1 SQVTM, CDR2 ANQGSEA. The CDR3 sequence is CSASGTSGRAKYEQYF. The CDR3 DNA follows: TGCAGCGCCTCCGGGACTAGCGGGAGGGCCAAGTACGAGCAGTACTTC.

The V and J genes are TRBV5-4 and TRBJ2-3; TRBD2 agrees at 7 bases. CDR3 length: 16 amino acids. Germline CDR1 SGHNT, CDR2 YYREEE (reference sequence). With 0 bases clipped from V and 0 bases from J, the junction kept 4 bases outside the gene matches. Written as DNA, the CDR3 is TGTGCCAGCAGCTTGGCCCAGCGGGGAAGCACAGATACGCAGTATTTT. Its protein product is CASSLAQRGSTDTQYF.

The gene calls are TRBV5-1 and TRBJ2-7; 7 bases fit TRBD1. Germline CDR1 reads SGHRS; CDR2 reads YFSETQ. With V trimmed by 4 bases and J by 7 bases, 14 bases remained unmatched. This CDR3 contains 15 residues. The CDR3 protein is CASSETGTAGWEQYF. The CDR3 DNA is TGCGCCAGCAGCGAGACCGGGACAGCCGGCTGGGAGCAGTACTTC.

The genes are TRBV27 and TRBJ1-1; 9 bases are a match to TRBD1. The V segment lost 7 bases and the J segment 0 bases; nucleotides outside the gene matches: 3. This CDR3 comprises 14 residues. The V gene's germline CDR1 is MNHEY and CDR2 SMNVEV (reference sequence). CDR3 amino acids: CASTGQGLNTEAFF. CDR3 DNA sequence: TGTGCCAGCACCGGACAGGGGCTGAACACTGAAGCTTTCTTT.

V and J are TRBV5-8 and TRBJ2-6; 8 bases align to TRBD1. In germline, CDR1 is SGHTS, CDR2 YDEGEE. J lost 1 base, V lost 3 bases, and 0 bases had no gene match. The CDR3 spans 15 residues. CDR3 residues: CASSWTGSGANVLTF. The CDR3 bases are TGTGCCAGCAGCTGGACAGGGTCTGGGGCCAACGTCCTGACTTTC.

V is TRBV28 and J is TRBJ1-1; 7 nucleotides align to TRBD1. Looked up from germline, CDR1 is MDHEN and CDR2 is SYDVKM. The CDR3 sequence is 15 residues long. Germline trimming cut 5 bases from V and 0 bases from J; bases unmatched to any gene: 6. The chain's CDR3 is CASSTGTALNTEAFF. The DNA for the CDR3 is TGTGCCAGCAGTACCGGGACAGCCCTGAACACTGAAGCTTTCTTT.

This clone was detected a few times. This chain joins TRBV5-8 and TRBJ1-5; 9 nucleotides line up with TRBD1. CDR1 and CDR2 (germline): SGHTS, YDEGEE. This CDR3 region has 18 residues. V dropped 2 bases and J dropped 0; count of bases not matched to a gene: 9. Written as DNA, the CDR3 is TGTGCCAGCAGCTTCGCCGGGACAGGGAGTGGTAGCAATCAGCCCCAGCATTTT. Translated, it gives CASSFAGTGSGSNQPQHF.

This chain uses TRBV28 with TRBJ1-2; D is ambiguous. CDR3 length: 10 residues. V dropped 6 bases and J dropped 14 bases, with 13 bases sitting between them. CDR1 and CDR2 from the germline V gene are MDHEN and SYDVKM. The DNA for the CDR3 is TGTGCCAGCAGCTATATATTCAAGACCTTC. Amino acid sequence: CASSYIFKTF.

This clone was seen only a few times. The chain carries TRBV6-1 and TRBJ1-6, with 9 nucleotides matching TRBD1. The CDR3 is made up of 16 amino acids. J was trimmed by 6 bases and V by 4 bases; bases with no gene match: 7. Germline assignment: CDR1 MNHNS and CDR2 SASEGT. This CDR3 reads CASSGGTGTFNSPLHF. The CDR3 DNA reads TGTGCCAGCAGTGGGGGGACAGGGACATTTAATTCACCCCTCCACTTT.

V is TRBV3-1 (or the pseudogene TRBV3-2) and J is TRBJ2-7; D ambiguous. The germline CDR1 and CDR2 sequences are LGHDT and YNNKEL (reference sequence). Trimming took 2 bases from V and 4 from J, leaving 12 bases between them. The CDR3 has 14 residues. For the CDR3, the DNA is TGTGCCAGCAGCCAAAGAGGAAGCATTTACGAGCAGTACTTC. Its protein is CASSQRGSIYEQYF.

The CDR3 nucleotides read TGTGCCAGCAGCTTGGGTGGACTAGCGGGAGGAGAGACCCAGTACTTC. This gives the protein CASSLGGLAGGETQYF. The chain uses TRBV5-4 and TRBJ2-5, with TRBD2 matching over 14 bases. The length of the CDR3 is 16 residues. Trimming removed 0 bases from V and 4 bases from J; junction bases left unmatched: 2. Germline CDR1 reads SGHNT; CDR2 reads YYREEE (reference sequence).

This clone was counted between two and nine times. The gene calls are TRBV5-6 and TRBJ2-2, with TRBD1 matching over 8 bases. The CDR3 has 17 residues. The germline V gene has CDR1 SGHDT and CDR2 YYEEEE. Trimming took 0 bases from V and 5 from J; bases not matched to a gene: 9. As DNA, the CDR3 is TGTGCCAGCAGCTTGGTAGGCAGGGGGCGAGGGACCGGGGAGCTGTTTTTT. Its translation is CASSLVGRGRGTGELFF.

V usage is TRBV7-2 and J usage is TRBJ1-4, with D uncertain. The CDR3 runs to 14 residues. Per the germline V gene, CDR1 is SGHTA and CDR2 is FQGNSA. V was trimmed by 5 bases and J by 5 bases, leaving 12 bases between them. The CDR3 DNA reads as TGTGCCAGCAGCAACCGGGGAAGAAATGAAAAACTGTTTTTT. Its protein is CASSNRGRNEKLFF.

V gene TRBV6-5 combines with J gene TRBJ1-5; D gene ambiguous. Trimming shortened V by 5 bases and J by 2 bases, and 7 bases separated the two germline ends. The length of the CDR3 is 13 residues. Germline assignment: CDR1 MNHEY and CDR2 SVGAGI. CDR3 nucleotide sequence: TGTGCCAGCAGTCCCTCAGGCAATCAGCCCCAGCATTTT. Translated: CASSPSGNQPQHF.

CDR3 amino acids: CASSLGLGYEKLFF. In DNA form, the CDR3 reads TGTGCCAGCAGTTTAGGTTTGGGCTATGAAAAACTGTTTTTT. The V call is TRBV28, the J call TRBJ1-4; D not certain. CDR1 MDHEN and CDR2 SYDVKM come from the germline V gene. V was clipped by 2 bases and J by 6 bases, with 10 bases between them. The CDR3 is made up of 14 amino acids.

J is TRBJ1-5 and V is TRBV30, with D unresolved. V was cut by 0 bases and J by 0 bases, with 9 bases left in between. CDR3 length equals 15 residues. Germline CDR1 and CDR2: GTSNPN and SVGIG (reference sequence). Written as DNA, the CDR3 is TGTGCCTGGAGTGTACGGAGGGATAGCAATCAGCCCCAGCATTTT. Protein: CAWSVRRDSNQPQHF.

V usage is TRBV15 and J usage is TRBJ2-4; TRBD2 matches 8 bases. Per the germline V gene, CDR1 is LNHNV and CDR2 is YYDKDF (reference sequence). V lost 0 bases to trimming and J lost 15 bases; unmatched junction nucleotides: 7. The CDR3 is 13 residues long. CDR3 sequence (DNA): TGTGCCACCAGCAGAGACCTAGCGGGTACCTTGTACTTC. It yields the protein CATSRDLAGTLYF.

This chain links TRBV27 with TRBJ1-2; 7 nucleotides match TRBD1. Germline V gene sequence: CDR1 MNHEY, CDR2 SMNVEV (reference sequence). J gave up 7 bases and V 5 bases, and 13 bases lay outside the gene matches. This CDR3 is built from 15 residues. The CDR3 sequence is CASSLNPDRDGGYTF. CDR3 coding DNA: TGTGCCAGCAGTCTCAACCCTGACAGGGACGGTGGCTACACCTTC.

This chain uses TRBV6-6 with TRBJ1-2, with a weak D call TRBD1 (5 bases). The CDR3 consists of 13 residues. The germline gives CDR1 MNHNY, CDR2 SVGAGI (reference sequence). The ends were cut back, 7 bases at V and 5 bases at J, with 14 bases in the middle. This CDR3 is CASTEYRRYGYTF. CDR3 sequence (DNA): TGTGCCAGCACCGAGTACAGGAGATATGGCTACACCTTC.

The rearrangement joins TRBV18 to TRBJ2-7, with D possibly being TRBD1 (6 bases). Germline V CDR1 and CDR2: KGHSH, LQKENI. V was clipped by 7 bases and J by 1 base, with 8 bases between them. There are 12 residues in the CDR3. Here the CDR3 reads CASLGQSYEQYF. The CDR3, as DNA: TGTGCCAGCTTAGGACAGTCCTACGAGCAGTACTTC.

This chain connects TRBV5-1 to TRBJ1-1; D gene uncertain. This CDR3 contains 16 residues. Trimming pared 0 bases from V and 0 bases from J, leaving 12 bases between. Germline lookup yields CDR1 SGHRS and CDR2 YFSETQ. CDR3 coding DNA: TGCGCCAGCAGCTTGGCTGGACTGTTGATGAACACTGAAGCTTTCTTT. It encodes CASSLAGLLMNTEAFF.

This clone has only a few counts. The chain combines TRBV4-2 with TRBJ2-1; a possible D gene is TRBD2 (6 bases). V was pared by 0 bases and J by 4 bases, with 19 bases between. The CDR3 runs to 18 residues. The V gene's germline CDR1 is LGHNA and CDR2 YNFKEQ. Written as DNA, the CDR3 is TGTGCCAGCAGCCAAGAGTTACTAGCCGGAGGGAAGTACAATGAGCAGTTCTTC. Translated: CASSQELLAGGKYNEQFF.

V and J are TRBV7-2 and TRBJ2-7; 10 bases line up with TRBD2. With 5 bases clipped from V and 4 bases from J, the junction kept 14 bases outside the gene matches. Germline V gives CDR1 SGHTA, CDR2 FQGNSA. This CDR3 comprises 17 residues. This CDR3 is CASSIGVAGGPRYEQYF. The CDR3 DNA reads TGTGCCAGCAGCATAGGGGTAGCGGGAGGCCCGAGGTACGAGCAGTACTTC.